The 13 T cell receptor beta chains in this list originate from one sample, sequenced in a study of T-cell memory formation after mild COVID-19. TCRdb reprocessed the 5' RACE reads via MiXCR and lists one record per CDR3 protein. There are around 450,000 distinct CDR3 sequences in the sample; approximately 20% occur only once, and 7.5% to 9.5% lies in the top ten. Sequencing was performed on PBMCs or a T cell subset sorted from them (not recorded which). Receptors were obtained from an adult woman who had mild COVID-19 (a few samples of this study predate the infection). Cell type and time point are not known.

This clonotype was seen a handful of times. The chain employs TRBV12-3 or TRBV12-4 and TRBJ1-2, with a weak D call TRBD1 (6 bases). The CDR3 consists of 15 residues. Trimming took off 5 bases at V and 4 bases at J, with 17 bases between the two ends. The CDR3 bases are TGTGCCAGCAGTCAGTATAGACAGGATACCTATGGCTACACCTTC. Amino acid sequence: CASSQYRQDTYGYTF.

In its sample, this clonotype was seen many times. J is TRBJ2-2 and V is TRBV24-1; 10 nucleotides match TRBD1. The CDR3 contains 17 residues. Germline lookup yields CDR1 KGHDR and CDR2 SFDVKD. The trim removed 4 bases at V and 3 bases at J, leaving 7 bases unmatched. CDR3 loop: CATSERDRGGDTGELFF. CDR3 nucleotides: TGTGCCACCAGTGAAAGGGACAGGGGTGGTGACACCGGGGAGCTGTTTTTT.

This clonotype appeared many times. The chain has TRBV7-2 and TRBJ2-7; unclear D gene. The CDR3 covers 12 residues. Trimming took off 5 bases at V and 4 bases at J, with 9 bases between the two ends. Germline CDR1 and CDR2: SGHTA and FQGNSA. The CDR3 DNA sequence: TGTGCCAGCAGCCCCGATCGATACGAGCAGTACTTC. Its protein product is CASSPDRYEQYF.

This clonotype showed up just once. The genes are TRBV18 and TRBJ1-1; 9 nucleotides align to TRBD1. Trimming took 6 bases from V and 2 from J; bases not matched to a gene: 10. Germline-derived CDR1 and CDR2 are KGHSH and LQKENI. This CDR3 comprises 16 residues. CDR3 in DNA: TGTGCCAGCTCTCGGGGACAGGGTCGGAGCAACACTGAAGCTTTCTTT. Protein sequence: CASSRGQGRSNTEAFF.

The J gene is TRBJ2-5, the V gene TRBV11-3; 9 bases align to TRBD2. CDR3 size: 15 residues. Germline V gives CDR1 SGHNT, CDR2 YENEEA. V shed 4 bases and J 5 bases; nucleotides not matched to a gene: 8. The CDR3 DNA reads TGTGCCAGCAGCTGGCTAGCGGGAAGGCAGGAGACCCAGTACTTC. It yields the protein CASSWLAGRQETQYF.

There are many counts of this clonotype. The J gene is TRBJ2-1, the V gene TRBV6-5; 7 bases line up with TRBD1. This CDR3 has 14 amino acids. With 4 bases clipped from V and 4 bases from J, the junction kept 4 bases outside the gene matches. Germline CDR1 MNHEY, CDR2 SVGAGI. CDR3 nucleotides: TGTGCCAGCAGTTTGGGACAGCCGTACAATGAGCAGTTCTTC. Amino acid sequence: CASSLGQPYNEQFF.

The chain is built from TRBV30 and TRBJ1-2; D is possibly TRBD1 (6 bases). Trimming took off 2 bases at V and 6 bases at J, with 10 bases between the two ends. From germline, CDR1 is GTSNPN and CDR2 SVGIG (reference sequence). The CDR3 covers 12 residues. The CDR3, as DNA: TGTGCCTGGAGTTTTCAGGGGAATGGCTACACCTTC. It translates to CAWSFQGNGYTF.

This clonotype appeared a few times. CDR3 sequence (DNA): TGTGCCAGCAGCAGCACGAGAGAGCAGTACTTC. Amino acid sequence: CASSSTREQYF. This rearrangement joins TRBV6-1 to TRBJ2-7, with D unresolved. Germline V gene lookup returns CDR1 MNHNS and CDR2 SASEGT. Trimming removed 6 bases at V and 7 bases at J, with 10 bases between. The CDR3 is made up of 11 amino acids.

This clonotype was seen more than once but under ten times. This chain uses TRBV9 with TRBJ2-5; 8 bases agree with TRBD2. V was clipped by 7 bases and J by 1 base; unmatched bases: 3. This CDR3 region has 13 residues. The germline V gene has CDR1 SGDLS and CDR2 YYNGEE. The CDR3 DNA is TGTGCCAGCGCGGGGGGAGGCCAAGAGACCCAGTACTTC. It translates to CASAGGGQETQYF.

Notes on this clonotype: This could be a read error, since a much larger clone is one nucleotide away. V and J are TRBV20-1 and TRBJ2-1, with no clear D. The CDR3 has 15 residues. Germline V CDR1 and CDR2: DFQATT, SNEGSKA (reference sequence). The V end was cut by 3 bases, the J end by 3 bases, with 15 bases between. The CDR3: CSASNVGSYYNEQFF. The CDR3, as DNA: TGCAGTGCTAGCAATGTGGGAAGCTACTACAATGAGCAGTTCTTC.

This clonotype was seen at least ten times. The V call is TRBV6-2 or TRBV6-3, the J call TRBJ1-1, with D uncertain. Trimming took off 6 bases at V and 4 bases at J, with 15 bases between the two ends. Germline assignment: CDR1 MNHEY and CDR2 SVGEGT. The CDR3 spans 14 residues. The CDR3 DNA reads TGTGCCAGCAGCGACCCGGGGTGGAGCACTGAAGCTTTCTTT. It is translated as CASSDPGWSTEAFF.

The table lists this clonotype with a few counts. The genes are TRBV10-3 and TRBJ1-2, with 8 bases that match TRBD1. V was clipped by 2 bases and J by 8 bases; unmatched bases: 7. The V gene's germline CDR1 is ENHRY and CDR2 SYGVKD. There are 14 residues in the CDR3. CDR3 DNA sequence: TGTGCCATCAGTGAGCCCGGACAGGGTGAAGGCTACACCTTC. This gives the protein CAISEPGQGEGYTF.

This clonotype was counted a few times. The chain has TRBV29-1 and TRBJ1-1, with a tentative D call TRBD1 (5 bases). The CDR3 contains 13 residues. CDR1 is SQVTM, CDR2 ANQGSEA, per germline. Trimming took 6 bases from V and 8 from J, leaving 19 bases between them. The CDR3 spells CSVTPGTYGEAFF. The DNA for the CDR3 is TGCAGCGTGACCCCAGGGACCTACGGAGAAGCTTTCTTT.